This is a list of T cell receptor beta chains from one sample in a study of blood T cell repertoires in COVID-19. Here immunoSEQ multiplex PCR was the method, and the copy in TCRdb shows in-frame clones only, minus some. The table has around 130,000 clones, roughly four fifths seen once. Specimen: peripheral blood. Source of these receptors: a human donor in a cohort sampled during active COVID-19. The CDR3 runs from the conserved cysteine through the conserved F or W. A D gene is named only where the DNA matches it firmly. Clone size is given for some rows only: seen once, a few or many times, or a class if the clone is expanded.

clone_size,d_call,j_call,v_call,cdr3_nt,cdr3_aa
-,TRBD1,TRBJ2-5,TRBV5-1,TGCGCCAGCAGCTTGGGGGCAGGGGGCCCGGGGGAGACCCAGTACTTC,CASSLGAGGPGETQYF
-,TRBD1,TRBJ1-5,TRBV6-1,TGTGCCAGCAGTGAATTTGGGACAGACAATCAGCCCCAGCATTTT,CASSEFGTDNQPQHF
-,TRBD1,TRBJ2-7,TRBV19,TGTGCCAGCAGGGACAGGGTAAACGAGCAGTACTTC,CASRDRVNEQYF
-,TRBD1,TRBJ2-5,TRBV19,TGTGCCAGTAGTATAGAGGGACAGGCCAACCAAGAGACCCAGTACTTC,CASSIEGQANQETQYF
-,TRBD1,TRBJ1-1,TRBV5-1,TGCGCCAGCAGCTCCACAGGGGCCACTGAAGCTTTCTTT,CASSSTGATEAFF
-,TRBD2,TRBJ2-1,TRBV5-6,TGTGCCAGCAGCTCTAGCGGGGGGGCCGCATACAATGAGCAGTTCTTC,CASSSSGGAAYNEQFF
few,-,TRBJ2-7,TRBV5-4,TGTGCCAGCAGCTTGGCAGGAGGGGGGGTCTCCTACGAGCAGTACTTC,CASSLAGGGVSYEQYF
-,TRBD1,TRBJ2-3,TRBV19,TGTGCCAGTAGTATAGGGCAGGGGGCTGATACGCAGTATTTT,CASSIGQGADTQYF
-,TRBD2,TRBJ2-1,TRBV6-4,TGTGCCAGCAGTGACAGTTCTAGCGGGGGGAACAATGAGCAGTTCTTC,CASSDSSSGGNNEQFF
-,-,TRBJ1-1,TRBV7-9,TGTGCCAGCAGCATAAAAACAGGGCTGAACACTGAAGCTTTCTTT,CASSIKTGLNTEAFF
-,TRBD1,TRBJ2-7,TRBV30,TGTGCCTGGAGTGTATGGGGACAGGGAGATGTTTGGCAGTACTTC,CAWSVWGQGDVWQYF
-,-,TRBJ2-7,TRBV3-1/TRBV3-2,TGTGCCAGCAGGTCGGGTCAGTACGAGCAGTACTTC,CASRSGQYEQYF
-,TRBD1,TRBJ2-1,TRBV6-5,TGTGCCAGCAGTTACTCGAGGACAGGGGATTCGGATGAGCAGTTCTTC,CASSYSRTGDSDEQFF
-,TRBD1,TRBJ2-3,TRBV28,TGTGCCAGCAGTCCCTATACAGGGGGTGTTTCAGATACGCAGTATTTT,CASSPYTGGVSDTQYF
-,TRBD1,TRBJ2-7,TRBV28,TGTGCCAGCAGACATAGCGCGGGACAGGGGGGCGAGCAGTACTTC,CASRHSAGQGGEQYF
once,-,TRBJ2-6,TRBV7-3,TGTGCCAGCAGCTTCCCACACTCTGGGGCCAACGTCCTGACTTTC,CASSFPHSGANVLTF
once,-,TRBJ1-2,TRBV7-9,TGTGCCAGCACCAACGGAGGCTCCGGGGGCTACACCTTC,CASTNGGSGGYTF
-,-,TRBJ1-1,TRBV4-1,TGCGCCAGCAGCCCATACGGGTTGTCTGAAGCTTTCTTT,CASSPYGLSEAFF
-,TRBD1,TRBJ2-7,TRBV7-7,TGTGCCAGCAGCGCCGGACAGGGGCCCGCCTACGAGCAGTACTTC,CASSAGQGPAYEQYF
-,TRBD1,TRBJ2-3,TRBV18,TGTGCCAGCTCCTCGGACAGGGCCCCAGATACGCAGTATTTT,CASSSDRAPDTQYF
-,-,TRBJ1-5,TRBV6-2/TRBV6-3,TGTGCCAGCAGCCCCCGGGGGAATCAGCCCCAGCATTTT,CASSPRGNQPQHF
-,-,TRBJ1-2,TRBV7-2,TGTGCCAGCAGCCACCGCGGGTATACTAACTATGGCTACACCTTC,CASSHRGYTNYGYTF
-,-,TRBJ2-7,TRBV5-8,TGTGCCAGCAGCCTACGCTCCTACGAGCAGTACTTC,CASSLRSYEQYF
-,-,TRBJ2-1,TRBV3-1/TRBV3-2,TGTGCCAGCAGCCAAGATCTCAGGGGCTCCTACAATGAGCAGTTCTTC,CASSQDLRGSYNEQFF
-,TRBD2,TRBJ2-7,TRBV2,TGTGCCAGCAGACTAGCGGGGGCCTCCTACGAGCAGTACTTC,CASRLAGASYEQYF
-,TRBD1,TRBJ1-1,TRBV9,TGTGCCAGCAGCGGACGGACAGGGCGAAACACTGAAGCTTTCTTT,CASSGRTGRNTEAFF